The 26 T cell receptor beta chains reported below all come from one sample, sequenced in a study of PD-1 blockade in classical Hodgkin lymphoma. Repertoires were generated with immunoSEQ multiplex PCR, while TCRdb's copy carries only in-frame clones and drops some. This sample has 40,000 to 50,000 clones, with around four fifths found just once. Each patient experienced a relapse that followed autologous stem cell transplantation, and brentuximab vedotin exposure varied. The specimen comprised peripheral blood mononuclear cells (PBMCs), sampled at baseline. The receptors here all came from a human donor with classical Hodgkin lymphoma.

The rearrangement joins TRBV7-9 to TRBJ1-1; no clear D. Germline loops: CDR1 SEHNR, CDR2 FQNEAQ (reference sequence). This CDR3 has 13 amino acids. The ends were cut back, 5 bases at V and 1 base at J, with 8 bases in the middle. The CDR3 sequence: CASSPESNTEAFF. As DNA, the CDR3 is TGTGCCAGCAGCCCCGAGTCGAACACTGAAGCTTTCTTT.

This chain links TRBV7-2 with TRBJ2-1; weak D call: TRBD2 (5 bases). Germline V gene sequence: CDR1 SGHTA, CDR2 FQGNSA. V was cut by 3 bases and J by 7 bases, with 16 bases left in between. This CDR3 is built from 15 residues. CDR3 in amino acids: CASSFRRSNANEQFF. The CDR3 nucleotides read TGTGCCAGCAGCTTCCGGAGGAGTAATGCAAATGAGCAGTTCTTC.

V and J are TRBV5-4 and TRBJ2-7, with 10 bases aligning to TRBD1. The CDR3 is 15 amino acids. From germline, CDR1 is SGHNT and CDR2 YYREEE (reference sequence). With V trimmed by 0 bases and J by 2 bases, 2 bases remained unmatched. The CDR3: CASSLGQGATYEQYF. DNA for the CDR3: TGTGCCAGCAGCTTGGGACAGGGGGCCACCTACGAGCAGTACTTC.

The V gene is TRBV19, the J gene TRBJ1-5, with D perhaps TRBD1 (6 bases). The germline CDR1 and CDR2 sequences are LNHDA and SQIVND (reference sequence). Trimming removed 6 bases at V and 3 bases at J, with 12 bases between. The CDR3 is made up of 14 amino acids. The CDR3 region has the DNA TGTGCCAGTAGGGTCCGGGACAACAATCAGCCCCAGCATTTT. It codes for CASRVRDNNQPQHF.

V gene TRBV2 combines with J gene TRBJ2-3, with 7 positions matching TRBD2. The CDR3 covers 14 residues. Germline-derived CDR1 and CDR2 are SNHLY and FYNNEI. Trimming cost V 7 bases and J 6 bases; bases outside gene matches: 10. The CDR3 region is CASTRTSPRDTQYF. Here the CDR3 DNA reads TGTGCCAGCACCAGGACTAGTCCTCGGGATACGCAGTATTTT.

The DNA for the CDR3 is TGCGCCAGCAGCCAATTGGGACTAGCGGGGTTGGAGACCCAGTACTTC. Translation gives CASSQLGLAGLETQYF. The rearrangement joins TRBV4-1 to TRBJ2-5, with 13 bases that match TRBD2. V lost 2 bases, J lost 5 bases, and 5 bases stayed unmatched. There are 16 residues in the CDR3. CDR1 and CDR2 from the germline V gene are MGHRA and YSYEKL.

This chain uses TRBV10-3 with TRBJ2-2, with a tentative D call TRBD2 (5 bases). This CDR3 contains 13 residues. Trimming removed 6 bases at V and 1 base at J, with 6 bases between. From germline, CDR1 is ENHRY and CDR2 SYGVKD. CDR3 protein: CAIREGNTGELFF. CDR3 coding DNA: TGTGCCATCAGAGAGGGGAACACCGGGGAGCTGTTTTTT.

The chain carries TRBV7-2 and TRBJ2-3; D remains ambiguous. CDR3 length equals 14 residues. V was pared by 3 bases and J by 2 bases, with 9 bases between. Germline assignment: CDR1 SGHTA and CDR2 FQGNSA. This CDR3 reads CASSFLGHTDTQYF. CDR3 sequence (DNA): TGTGCCAGCAGCTTCCTGGGCCACACAGATACGCAGTATTTT. Full variable domain (rest looked up from reference TRBV7-2 and TRBJ2-3): GAGVSQSPSNKVTEKGKDVELRCDPISGHTALYWYRQSLGQGLEFLIYFQGNSAPDKSGLPSDRFSAERTGGSVSTLTIQRTQQEDSAVYLCASSFLGHTDTQYFGPGTRLTVL.

This chain joins TRBV15 and TRBJ1-1, with 7 bases that match TRBD1. Per the germline V gene, CDR1 is LNHNV and CDR2 is YYDKDF (reference sequence). The CDR3 covers 15 residues. V lost 1 base to trimming and J lost 5 bases; unmatched junction nucleotides: 7. This CDR3 is CATSRGGGKETEAFF. The CDR3 DNA sequence: TGTGCCACCAGCAGAGGAGGGGGCAAGGAGACTGAAGCTTTCTTT.

The chain recombines TRBV5-1 with TRBJ2-7; TRBD2 agrees at 13 bases. Losses at the gene ends were 6 bases for V and 2 bases for J; bases not matched to a gene: 5. The CDR3 contains 15 residues. The germline V gene encodes CDR1 SGHRS and CDR2 YFSETQ. The CDR3 DNA is TGCGCCAGCACCATCGGGACTAGCGGGACCTACGAGCAGTACTTC. Residues: CASTIGTSGTYEQYF.

V usage is TRBV7-2 and J usage is TRBJ2-3; weak D call: TRBD1 (5 bases). The V gene's germline CDR1 is SGHTA and CDR2 FQGNSA. V was clipped by 3 bases and J by 0 bases, with 16 bases between them. This CDR3 has 17 amino acids. This CDR3 reads CASSLWGQTISTDTQYF. The CDR3 region has the DNA TGTGCCAGCAGCTTGTGGGGCCAGACCATTAGCACAGATACGCAGTATTTT.

This chain joins TRBV9 and TRBJ1-3, with 7 bases aligning to TRBD1. This CDR3 has 14 amino acids. V shed 3 bases, J shed 3 bases, and the junction held 3 bases outside the gene matches. The germline CDR1 and CDR2 sequences are SGDLS and YYNGEE. The chain's CDR3 is CASSARGFGNTIYF. The CDR3 coding sequence is TGTGCCAGCAGCGCCAGGGGGTTTGGAAACACCATATATTTT.

This clone appeared once. The chain couples TRBV5-1 to TRBJ2-1; possibly TRBD2 for D (5 bases). The CDR3 covers 14 residues. Germline-derived CDR1 and CDR2 are SGHRS and YFSETQ. V was clipped by 1 base and J by 5 bases, with 10 bases between them. The CDR3 here is CASSLREDDNEQFF. The CDR3 DNA follows: TGCGCCAGCAGCTTGCGGGAAGACGACAATGAGCAGTTCTTC.

The rearrangement uses TRBV4-3 and TRBJ2-7; D possibly corresponds to TRBD1 (6 bases). V gave up 0 bases and J gave up 3 bases, with 12 bases separating them. There are 15 residues in the CDR3. Germline CDR1 and CDR2: LGHNA and YSLEER. CDR3 amino acids: CASSQEDRKGYEQYF. The CDR3 DNA sequence: TGCGCCAGCAGCCAAGAAGACAGGAAAGGCTACGAGCAGTACTTC.

The J gene is TRBJ1-5, the V gene TRBV6-5, with D unclear. V was cut by 2 bases and J by 10 bases, with 9 bases left in between. In germline, CDR1 is MNHEY, CDR2 SVGAGI. This CDR3 comprises 12 residues. This CDR3 reads CASSYGPGPQHF. CDR3 nucleotides: TGTGCCAGCAGTTACGGGCCGGGTCCCCAGCATTTT.

This chain uses TRBV18 with TRBJ1-3; unclear D gene. CDR1 and CDR2 (germline): KGHSH, LQKENI. The CDR3 runs to 15 residues. The V end lost 3 bases, the J end lost 8 bases, and 17 bases lay between the germline ends. The CDR3 sequence: CASSPLPSPTDTIYF. The DNA for the CDR3 is TGTGCCAGCTCACCTCTACCATCACCGACGGACACCATATATTTT. The variable domain in full, completed from reference TRBV18 and TRBJ1-3, reads NAGVMQNPRHLVRRRGQEARLRCSPMKGHSHVYWYRQLPEEGLKFMVYLQKENIIDESGMPKERFSAEFPKEGPSILRIQQVVRGDSAAYFCASSPLPSPTDTIYFGEGSWLTVV.

The chain has TRBV7-2 and TRBJ1-2; D remains ambiguous. There are 14 residues in the CDR3. Germline V lookup: CDR1 SGHTA, CDR2 FQGNSA. V lost 1 base to trimming and J lost 8 bases, with 14 bases between them. CDR3 sequence: CASSLGKGRHGYTF. The CDR3 DNA follows: TGTGCCAGCAGCTTAGGAAAAGGGAGGCACGGCTACACCTTC.

This clone has just one count. Here the CDR3 omits its conserved ending phenylalanine or tryptophan, so a read error is the likely source. The limits of the CDR3 on the DNA are not certain, so only TCRdb's listed CDR3 is given. V and J are TRBV5-4 and TRBJ1-2; the listed D gene, TRBD1, was not tested against the DNA. Per the germline V gene, CDR1 is SGHNT and CDR2 is YYREEE (reference sequence). Both ends counted, the CDR3 spans 12 residues. CDR3 residues: CASSLATGPQHL.

The chain has TRBV27 and TRBJ2-5; 8 bases align to TRBD2. Trimming at V came to 5 bases and at J to 9 bases, leaving 11 bases not matched to a gene. Germline-derived CDR1 and CDR2 are MNHEY and SMNVEV (reference sequence). The CDR3 spans 14 residues. For the CDR3, the DNA is TGTGCCAGCAGTACCCATCGGGGGGGCTCTCCCCAGTACTTC. It yields the protein CASSTHRGGSPQYF.

The rearrangement uses TRBV6-5 and TRBJ1-2; possibly TRBD1 for D (5 bases). The CDR3 is 14 residues long. V lost 0 bases to trimming and J lost 2 bases, with 7 bases between them. The germline CDR1 and CDR2 sequences are MNHEY and SVGAGI. The CDR3 sequence is CASSYSGQNYGYTF. CDR3 DNA sequence: TGTGCCAGCAGTTACTCGGGGCAGAACTATGGCTACACCTTC.

V gene TRBV27 combines with J gene TRBJ1-2; maybe TRBD1 (6 bases). Trimming left V 6 bases short and J 4 bases short, with 15 bases between. Germline values: CDR1 MNHEY, CDR2 SMNVEV (reference sequence). The CDR3 is 14 amino acids. Here the CDR3 reads CASRPQGTGYGYTF. In DNA, the CDR3 is TGTGCCAGCAGACCTCAGGGGACGGGCTATGGCTACACCTTC.

This clone is medium-sized. The chain links TRBV6-6 to TRBJ2-3; 7 nucleotides line up with TRBD2. The germline V gene encodes CDR1 MNHNY and CDR2 SVGAGI (reference sequence). V dropped 0 bases and J dropped 1; count of bases not matched to a gene: 4. CDR3 size: 16 residues. The CDR3 reads CASSYSGDYRTDTQYF. The DNA for the CDR3 is TGTGCCAGCAGTTACTCGGGGGACTACCGCACAGATACGCAGTATTTT.

CDR3: CASSYRTGLEAFF. The CDR3 DNA follows: TGTGCCAGCAGTTACCGGACAGGGTTGGAAGCTTTCTTT. This chain joins TRBV6-5 and TRBJ1-1; 8 bases align to TRBD1. In germline, CDR1 is MNHEY, CDR2 SVGAGI. V lost 2 bases and J lost 8; bases outside the gene matches: 4. This CDR3 has 13 residues.

The CDR3 reads CASIKGQGRTEAFF. The CDR3 DNA sequence: TGTGCCAGCATAAAAGGACAGGGGAGGACTGAAGCTTTCTTT. The chain links TRBV7-2 to TRBJ1-1; 9 nucleotides agree with TRBD1. This CDR3 spans 14 amino acids. The trim removed 7 bases at V and 5 bases at J, leaving 8 bases unmatched. Germline values: CDR1 SGHTA, CDR2 FQGNSA.

The chain is built from TRBV11-2 and TRBJ1-4; no reliable D call. This CDR3 region has 15 residues. V was cut by 5 bases and J by 4 bases, with 14 bases left in between. Per the germline V gene, CDR1 is SGHAT and CDR2 is FQNNGV. This CDR3 reads CASSRTSGNNEKLFF. The CDR3 DNA reads as TGTGCCAGCAGCCGAACCTCCGGGAATAATGAAAAACTGTTTTTT.

The chain uses TRBV5-4 and TRBJ2-7; TRBD1 matches 10 bases. The germline gives CDR1 SGHNT, CDR2 YYREEE (reference sequence). The length of the CDR3 is 15 residues. V trimming: 4 bases; J trimming: 5 bases; junction bases outside the gene matches: 9. The CDR3 protein is CASSPGTGDGNEQYF. In nucleotides, the CDR3 is TGTGCCAGCAGCCCGGGGACAGGGGATGGGAACGAGCAGTACTTC.